This T cell receptor beta chain is from a study of T cells in Graves' hyperthyroidism and ophthalmopathy. For the study at large: Before any treatment, at initial diagnosis, peripheral blood was collected.

Using RNA transcripts as the source, TCR beta CDR3 regions were amplified. First-round RT-PCR targeting the TCR CDR3 was performed with the HTBI primer set. TCRdb used MiXCR to reprocess the multiplex PCR reads, holding one entry per CDR3 protein. The data hold about 600,000 distinct CDR3 sequences, with roughly 14% observed a single time. Points from the study as a whole: Ophthalmopathy got predicted by the model a median roughly 6.1 months before its onset. A 13 V-J model separated ophthalmopathy from stable hyperthyroidism.

The CDR3 has 13 residues. The germline V gene encodes CDR1 SGHAT and CDR2 FQNNGV. V gave up 8 bases and J gave up 0 bases, with 10 bases separating them. Diagnoses were made from clinical symptoms, serum measures (thyroxine and TRAb), thyroid ultrasound and orbital computed tomography. This clonotype was seen at least ten times. What it recognizes is unknown. The sequencing sample was made of blood. The sequence was collected from a woman aged 45-59 years with Graves' ophthalmopathy. The rearrangement links TRBV11-2 to TRBJ1-1; D is unclear. In DNA form, the CDR3 reads TGTGCCAGCTCACCATCCATGAACACTGAAGCTTTCTTT. This gives the protein CASSPSMNTEAFF.